The clone carrying this T cell receptor (beta chain) was picked up a small number of times. Its antigen is undetermined. This sample stems from a study of CD8 T cells in ankylosing spondylitis. Findings and limits, study-wide: Made up of several highly homologous variants, a TCR beta motif appeared characteristic of ankylosing spondylitis blood. There was reportedly significant enrichment of clones that were disease-linked in matched ankylosing spondylitis synovial fluid. Relatively rare in peripheral blood, disease-linked clones were also CD8+.

TCRdb reanalysed the 5' RACE reads using MiXCR and keeps one entry per CDR3 protein. The sample includes over 200,000 distinct CDR3 sequences, approximately 20% seen only once; the top ten take approximately 42%. V was clipped by 4 bases and J by 0 bases, with 9 bases between them. CDR1 and CDR2 (germline): MNHEY, SVGAGI. The CDR3 consists of 14 residues. The J gene is TRBJ1-2, the V gene TRBV6-5; the D is unclear. The source material was blood, either unsorted or a sorted T cell fraction (not recorded which). The clonotype was recovered from a male donor with ankylosing spondylitis. The CDR3 protein is CASSFAASNYGYTF. In nucleotides, the CDR3 is TGTGCCAGCAGTTTCGCAGCCTCTAACTATGGCTACACCTTC.